This T cell receptor (beta chain) was found in a study of spatial heterogeneity in lung cancer. About the study: About 73 TRACERx patients with early, untreated non-small cell lung cancer donated samples.

Points from the study as a whole: Blood carried ubiquitous expanded tumor TCRs more at resection than follow-up.

At least ten counts were recorded for this clonotype. Antigen: not known. CDR3 length: 15 residues. The trim removed 3 bases at V and 4 bases at J, leaving 6 bases unmatched. Every TCR cDNA molecule bore a unique molecular identifier. In TCRdb, the 5' RACE reads were re-called with MiXCR into one record per CDR3 protein. This repertoire shows around 100,000 distinct CDR3 sequences, about 10% found once; its top ten account for roughly 26%. Time point meaning: blood at routine non-recurrence follow-up after resection. Unsorted whole RNA of tumor, nontumor lung or frozen PBMC was sequenced. This material consisted of PBMCs, taken at follow-up. J is TRBJ2-3 and V is TRBV12-3 or TRBV12-4; 8 nucleotides agree with TRBD2. This sequence originates from a female donor with early-stage non-small cell lung cancer. CDR3 bases: TGTGCCAGCAGTTTTGCGGGGGGCCAGGCAGATACGCAGTATTTT. Protein: CASSFAGGQADTQYF.